This is a list of T cell receptor beta chains from one sample in a study of early T cells in non-severe SARS-CoV-2 infection. TCRdb re-analysed the 5' RACE reads in MiXCR, keeping a single row per CDR3 protein. The sample lists tens of thousands of distinct CDR3 sequences, around 6.5% occurring once. The sample in question was whole blood, obtained at baseline. These receptors all come from an adult who was a healthcare worker with PCR-confirmed SARS-CoV-2 infection or an uninfected control (not recorded which). CDR3s include the opening cysteine and the closing phenylalanine or tryptophan. D genes are given only for firm matches. Clone size is shown for a subset of rows, as once, few, many or a class of expanded clone.

D,J,V,size,DNA,CDR3
-,TRBJ2-5,TRBV12-3/TRBV12-4,few,TGTGCCAGCAGTTTACCGGGCCTATTAGAGACCCAGTACTTC,CASSLPGLLETQYF
-,TRBJ2-7,TRBV6-5,few,TGTGCCAGCAGTAGACCTGGGATGTCATACGAGCAGTACTTC,CASSRPGMSYEQYF
-,TRBJ2-2,TRBV5-5,few,TGTGCCAGCAGCCGGGCCTTGGGGAACACCGGGGAGCTGTTTTTT,CASSRALGNTGELFF
-,TRBJ1-2,TRBV3-1,few,TGTGCCAGCAGCCAACAGGGGAATCCTGGTGGCTACACCTTC,CASSQQGNPGGYTF
TRBD2,TRBJ2-1,TRBV6-2/TRBV6-3,-,TGTGCCAGCAGTTACACTACCAGCGGGAGGCAATACAATGAGCAGTTCTTC,CASSYTTSGRQYNEQFF
-,TRBJ2-1,TRBV7-9,many,TGTGCCAGCAGCTTTGGCCAGAGCTACAATGAGCAGTTCTTC,CASSFGQSYNEQFF
-,TRBJ2-5,TRBV9,few,TGTGCCAGCAGCGCAGGACGGGCCCAAGAGACCCAGTACTTC,CASSAGRAQETQYF
-,TRBJ1-4,TRBV18,many,TGTGCCAGCTCACCGGACAGTAATGAAAAACTGTTTTTT,CASSPDSNEKLFF
-,TRBJ2-1,TRBV28,many,TGTGCCAGCAAACCGTGGAGCTCCTACAATGAGCAGTTCTTC,CASKPWSSYNEQFF
-,TRBJ2-7,TRBV5-1,many,TGCGCCAGCAGCTCACCCCCGGCCAGCGAGCAGTACTTC,CASSSPPASEQYF
TRBD2,TRBJ2-1,TRBV28,-,TGTGCCAGCACCCCCTATCTAGCGGGAGAGATAGCCTACAATGAGCAGTTCTTC,CASTPYLAGEIAYNEQFF
-,TRBJ1-4,TRBV18,many,TGTGCCAGCTCACCCATCCGGGACGGGCATGAAAAACTGTTTTTT,CASSPIRDGHEKLFF
-,TRBJ2-1,TRBV10-1,many,TGCGCCAGCAGTCGTGGGTACGATGAGCAGTTCTTC,CASSRGYDEQFF
-,TRBJ2-7,TRBV7-2,few,TGTGCCAGCAGCTTAGCGTCCATCAGGGGAAGTTACGAGCAGTACTTC,CASSLASIRGSYEQYF
-,TRBJ1-1,TRBV6-1,-,TGTGCCAGCACCCTACAGGCGGGCTGGGGCACTGAAGCTTTCTTT,CASTLQAGWGTEAFF
-,TRBJ1-1,TRBV10-1,-,TGCGCCAGCAGCGCCCCACAGGGTGAAGCTTTCTTT,CASSAPQGEAFF
-,TRBJ2-1,TRBV11-2,many,TGTGCCAGCAGCTTAGTGGATGCGTACAATGAGCAGTTCTTC,CASSLVDAYNEQFF
-,TRBJ2-4,TRBV11-2,many,TGTGCCAGCAGCTTAGATAGGTGGGGTGACATTCAGTACTTC,CASSLDRWGDIQYF
-,TRBJ1-1,TRBV6-1,many,TGTGCCAGCAGTCGGGGAGGAGGATTTAACACTGAAGCTTTCTTT,CASSRGGGFNTEAFF
TRBD1,TRBJ2-2,TRBV7-9,many,TGTGCCAGCAGCGACGACAGGGACACCGGGGACCTGTTTTTT,CASSDDRDTGDLFF
-,TRBJ1-1,TRBV6-5,many,TGTGCCACTACAGCCTGGGGGACTGAAGCTTTCTTT,CATTAWGTEAFF
-,TRBJ2-7,TRBV19,many,TGTGCCAGTAGTTCGACCTACGAGCAGTACTTC,CASSSTYEQYF
TRBD1,TRBJ1-5,TRBV27,many,TGTGCCAGCAGTCCTAGCCGGGACAGCGTTTGGGGGCAGCCCCAGCATTTT,CASSPSRDSVWGQPQHF
TRBD2,TRBJ2-3,TRBV19,few,TGTGCCAGTAGTACTCTAGCGGACGACACAGATACGCAGTATTTT,CASSTLADDTDTQYF
-,TRBJ1-1,TRBV28,many,TGTGCCAGCAGTTTACCGGGGCGGACTGAAGCTTTCTTT,CASSLPGRTEAFF
TRBD1,TRBJ1-1,TRBV7-6,medium-sized,TGTGCCAGCAGCCAGGCAGCCCCCGGGACAGGTACTCATGAAGCTTTCTTT,CASSQAAPGTGTHEAFF
-,TRBJ2-5,TRBV29-1,many,TGCAGCGTTCCTGGACGGGTACAGGAGACCCAGTACTTC,CSVPGRVQETQYF
-,TRBJ2-3,TRBV10-1,many,TGCGCCATCCTAGACGGGAGTGTCGGTACACACTGCACAGATACGCAGTATTTT,CAILDGSVGTHCTDTQYF
-,TRBJ2-3,TRBV20-1,many,TGCAGTGCTATTGAGGGAGGCCCGGGAGATACGCAGTATTTT,CSAIEGGPGDTQYF
-,TRBJ1-5,TRBV20-1,many,TGCAGTGCTAGGGAGGGGGTTGGACAGCCCCAGCATTTT,CSAREGVGQPQHF
-,TRBJ2-7,TRBV19,many,TGTGCCAGTGACGTATGGGTTTCCTACGAGCAGTACTTC,CASDVWVSYEQYF
-,TRBJ2-7,TRBV28,many,TGTGCCAGCAGTATCGGGCCTGGGCTCTCCTACGAGCAGTACTTC,CASSIGPGLSYEQYF
-,TRBJ1-1,TRBV2,few,TGTGCCAGCAGTGTACAAGGAGCCATGAACACTGAAGCTTTCTTT,CASSVQGAMNTEAFF
-,TRBJ1-2,TRBV19,many,TGTGCCAGTAGTCCAACTACAGGATCGACTACTAACTATGGCTACACCTTC,CASSPTTGSTTNYGYTF
TRBD1,TRBJ2-3,TRBV18,many,TGTGCCAGCTCACCTACAGGGGGCGCAGATACGCAGTATTTT,CASSPTGGADTQYF
-,TRBJ1-1,TRBV28,many,TGTGCCAGCAGTTATCAGGGCCTATCGCTGAACACTGAAGCTTTCTTT,CASSYQGLSLNTEAFF
-,TRBJ1-1,TRBV18,many,TGTGCCAGCTCACCTACTTGGGGGGAGGGGACTGAAGCTTTCTTT,CASSPTWGEGTEAFF
TRBD1,TRBJ1-4,TRBV4-2,many,TGTGCCAGCAGCCTAAGCTTGGGACAGGGAAATGAAAAACTGTTTTTT,CASSLSLGQGNEKLFF
TRBD1,TRBJ2-3,TRBV9,-,TGTGCCAGCAGCCCCCGGACAGGGGTGGGACGCCCAGATACGCAGTATTTT,CASSPRTGVGRPDTQYF
-,TRBJ2-3,TRBV20-1,many,TGCAGTGCTTTCAAACCGGGAACTAGCACAGATACGCAGTATTTT,CSAFKPGTSTDTQYF
TRBD2,TRBJ2-7,TRBV20-1,many,TGCAGTGCTGGTACTAGCGGGAGGAGCTACGAGCAGTACTTC,CSAGTSGRSYEQYF
TRBD2,TRBJ2-5,TRBV5-1,many,TGCGCCAGCACTTTGACTAGCGGACAAGAGACCCAGTACTTC,CASTLTSGQETQYF
-,TRBJ2-1,TRBV7-3,many,TGTGCCAGCAGCCCCTCCCGGGACATCCGCTACAATGAGCAGTTCTTC,CASSPSRDIRYNEQFF
TRBD1,TRBJ1-1,TRBV3-1,-,TGTGCCAGCAGCCATTCCTTCGGACAGGGGGACACTGAAGCTTTCTTT,CASSHSFGQGDTEAFF
-,TRBJ2-1,TRBV20-1,few,TGCAGTGCTAGAGGGGCAGGGCTCCCTTACAATGAGCAGTTCTTC,CSARGAGLPYNEQFF